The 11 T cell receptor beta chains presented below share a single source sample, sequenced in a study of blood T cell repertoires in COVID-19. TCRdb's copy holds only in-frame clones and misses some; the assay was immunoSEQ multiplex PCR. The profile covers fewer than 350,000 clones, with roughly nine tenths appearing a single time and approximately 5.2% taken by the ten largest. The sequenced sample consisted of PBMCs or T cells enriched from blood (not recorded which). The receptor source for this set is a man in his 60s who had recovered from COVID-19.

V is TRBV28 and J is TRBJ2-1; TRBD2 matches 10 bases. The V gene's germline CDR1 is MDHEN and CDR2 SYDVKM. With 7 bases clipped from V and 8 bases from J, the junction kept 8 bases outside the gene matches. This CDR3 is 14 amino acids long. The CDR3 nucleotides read TGTGCCAGCACCGGGGCTAGCGGGAGTCATGAGCAGTTCTTC. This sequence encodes CASTGASGSHEQFF.

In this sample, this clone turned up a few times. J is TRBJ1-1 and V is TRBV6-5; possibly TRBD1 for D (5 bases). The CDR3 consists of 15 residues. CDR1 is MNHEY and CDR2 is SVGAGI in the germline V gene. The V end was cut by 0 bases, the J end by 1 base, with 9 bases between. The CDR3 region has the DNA TGTGCCAGCAGTTACTCTCAGGGCCCGAACACTGAAGCTTTCTTT. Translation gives CASSYSQGPNTEAFF.

In DNA form, the CDR3 reads TGTGCCAGCAGTTTATACGCCCGCCGGAATGAGCAGTTCTTC. It codes for CASSLYARRNEQFF. V usage is TRBV28 and J usage is TRBJ2-1; the D is unclear. V lost 1 base to trimming and J lost 7 bases, with 11 bases between them. Germline V CDR1 and CDR2: MDHEN, SYDVKM. The CDR3 loop spans 14 amino acids.

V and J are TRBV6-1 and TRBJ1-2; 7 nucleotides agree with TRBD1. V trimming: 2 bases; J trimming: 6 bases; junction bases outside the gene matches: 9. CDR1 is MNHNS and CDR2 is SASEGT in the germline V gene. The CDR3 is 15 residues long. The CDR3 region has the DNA TGTGCCAGCAGTGAATACCGACAGGGTCCCAATGGCTACACCTTC. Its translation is CASSEYRQGPNGYTF.

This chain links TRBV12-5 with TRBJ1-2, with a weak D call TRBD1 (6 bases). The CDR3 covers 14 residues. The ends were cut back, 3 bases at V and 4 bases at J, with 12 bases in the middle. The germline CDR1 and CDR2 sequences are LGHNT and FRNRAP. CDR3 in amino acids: CASGFAGVSYGYTF. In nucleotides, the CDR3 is TGTGCTAGTGGTTTCGCAGGGGTTAGCTATGGCTACACCTTC.

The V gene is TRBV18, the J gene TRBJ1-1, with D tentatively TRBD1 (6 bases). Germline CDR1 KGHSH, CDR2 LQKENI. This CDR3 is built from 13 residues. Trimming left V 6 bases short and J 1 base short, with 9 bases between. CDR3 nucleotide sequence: TGTGCCAGCTCGCAGGGGAGGAACACTGAAGCTTTCTTT. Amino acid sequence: CASSQGRNTEAFF.

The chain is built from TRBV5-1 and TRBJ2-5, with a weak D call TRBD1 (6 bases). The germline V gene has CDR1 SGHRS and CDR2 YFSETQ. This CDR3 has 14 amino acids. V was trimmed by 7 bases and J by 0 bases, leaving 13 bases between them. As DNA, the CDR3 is TGCGCCAGCCGGACAGAAGTGTACCAAGAGACCCAGTACTTC. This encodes CASRTEVYQETQYF.

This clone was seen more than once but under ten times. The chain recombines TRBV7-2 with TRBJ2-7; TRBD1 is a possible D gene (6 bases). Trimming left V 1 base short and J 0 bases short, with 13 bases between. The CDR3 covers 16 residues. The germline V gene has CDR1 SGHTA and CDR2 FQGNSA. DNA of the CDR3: TGTGCCAGCAGCTTAGGTTTCCGGACAGACTCCTACGAGCAGTACTTC. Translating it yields CASSLGFRTDSYEQYF. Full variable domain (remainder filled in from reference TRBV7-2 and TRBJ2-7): GAGVSQSPSNKVTEKGKDVELRCDPISGHTALYWYRQSLGQGLEFLIYFQGNSAPDKSGLPSDRFSAERTGGSVSTLTIQRTQQEDSAVYLCASSLGFRTDSYEQYFGPGTRLTVT.

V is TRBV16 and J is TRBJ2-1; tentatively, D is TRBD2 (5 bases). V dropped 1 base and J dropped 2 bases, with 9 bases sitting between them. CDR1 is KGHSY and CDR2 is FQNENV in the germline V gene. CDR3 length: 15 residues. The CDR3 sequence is CASSQFEGPYNEQFF. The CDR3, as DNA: TGTGCCAGCAGCCAATTTGAGGGCCCCTACAATGAGCAGTTCTTC.

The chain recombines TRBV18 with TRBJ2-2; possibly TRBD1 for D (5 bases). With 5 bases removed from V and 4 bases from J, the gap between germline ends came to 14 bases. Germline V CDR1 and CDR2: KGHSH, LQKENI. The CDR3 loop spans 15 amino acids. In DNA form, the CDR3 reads TGTGCCAGCTCAGGTGGCAGGGCTGGCACCGGGGAGCTGTTTTTT. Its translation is CASSGGRAGTGELFF.

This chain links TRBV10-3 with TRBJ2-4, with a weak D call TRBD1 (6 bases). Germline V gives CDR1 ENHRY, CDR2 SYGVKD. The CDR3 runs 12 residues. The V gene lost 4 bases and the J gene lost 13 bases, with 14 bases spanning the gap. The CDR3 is CAISGGHDSQYF. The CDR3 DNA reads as TGTGCCATCAGTGGGGGACACGACAGCCAGTACTTC.